The 13 T cell receptor beta chains below all came from one sample that was sequenced in a study of blood T cell repertoires in COVID-19 (dated by TCRdb to between 2020 and 2021). The protocol used for the library was the immunoSEQ multiplex PCR assay. TCRdb took over this immuneACCESS table, retaining in-frame rearrangements with V and J assigned. Such tables are incomplete; in checked studies, under half of the missing clones stem from an unresolved V gene, and the remainder is unexplained. This sample lists about 480,000 clones; roughly nine tenths were detected once. The ten biggest clones cover around 0.9% of the sample. Material: peripheral blood. The receptors shown here come from a young man with COVID-19, enrolled during active disease.

The rearrangement links TRBV6-1 to TRBJ2-7, with D possibly TRBD1 on 5 matching bases. The CDR3 runs 17 residues. CDR1 and CDR2 (germline): MNHNS, SASEGT. V lost 4 bases to trimming and J lost 5 bases, with 24 bases between them. CDR3 amino acids: CASSGMGNIPGLDEQYF. CDR3 nucleotides: TGTGCCAGCAGTGGGATGGGCAATATTCCAGGGTTGGACGAGCAGTACTTC.

The chain has TRBV6-6 and TRBJ1-5, with 8 positions matching TRBD1. Germline lookup yields CDR1 MNHNY and CDR2 SVGAGI (reference sequence). The ends lost 4 bases at V and 3 bases at J; junction bases unmatched: 8. The CDR3 has 16 amino acids. The CDR3 sequence: CASSSQGAGANQPQHF. The DNA for the CDR3 is TGTGCCAGCAGTTCCCAGGGGGCCGGGGCCAATCAGCCCCAGCATTTT.

V and J are TRBV4-2 and TRBJ2-7; 14 nucleotides align to TRBD2. The junction had 15 bases not matched to a gene; V was cut back by 5 bases and J by 9 bases. Germline-derived CDR1 and CDR2 are LGHNA and YNFKEQ. CDR3 length: 17 residues. The CDR3 DNA sequence: TGTGCCAGCAGCGAAGTAACTCCCGGACTAGCGGGAGGCCGGCAGTACTTC. Translating gives CASSEVTPGLAGGRQYF.

This chain links TRBV5-1 with TRBJ2-3; tentative D call: TRBD2 (6 bases). The CDR3 contains 15 residues. Germline V gene sequence: CDR1 SGHRS, CDR2 YFSETQ. V lost 4 bases to trimming and J lost 2 bases, with 14 bases between them. CDR3 nucleotide sequence: TGCGCCAGCAGCCCGCTACCGGACTACACAGATACGCAGTATTTT. Translating gives CASSPLPDYTDTQYF.

This rearrangement joins TRBV11-2 to TRBJ2-1; 8 nucleotides match TRBD2. The length of the CDR3 is 15 residues. From germline, CDR1 is SGHAT and CDR2 FQNNGV. The trim removed 5 bases at V and 8 bases at J, leaving 11 bases unmatched. The chain's CDR3 is CASSRLERGWDEQFF. CDR3 nucleotide sequence: TGTGCCAGCAGCCGCTTGGAGCGGGGGTGGGATGAGCAGTTCTTC.

The rearrangement uses TRBV6-6 and TRBJ2-7; no reliable D call. Germline values: CDR1 MNHNY, CDR2 SVGAGI (reference sequence). Deletions cut 5 bases from V and 0 bases from J, with 5 bases between. This CDR3 region has 12 residues. The CDR3 DNA reads TGTGCCAGCAGTACAAGCTCCTACGAGCAGTACTTC. Its protein is CASSTSSYEQYF.

The DNA for the CDR3 is TGCAGCGTTGCCCCCGACACTCGCGAGGAAAAACTGTTTTTT. It encodes CSVAPDTREEKLFF. The J gene is TRBJ1-4, the V gene TRBV29-1; no definite D call. V was clipped by 4 bases and J by 8 bases, with 17 bases between them. Germline-derived CDR1 and CDR2 are SQVTM and ANQGSEA. The CDR3 loop spans 14 amino acids.

This rearrangement joins TRBV27 to TRBJ2-1; D might be TRBD1 (5 bases). Trimming took 5 bases from V and 6 from J, leaving 20 bases between them. Germline CDR1 and CDR2: MNHEY and SMNVEV (reference sequence). The CDR3 is made up of 16 amino acids. The CDR3 DNA is TGTGCCAGCAGTCGCCACCGGGCTAAGGGGATCAATGAGCAGTTCTTC. It codes for CASSRHRAKGINEQFF.

This clone was seen just once. The chain has TRBV6-5 and TRBJ2-5; 7 nucleotides agree with TRBD2. The germline CDR1 and CDR2 sequences are MNHEY and SVGAGI. With V trimmed by 6 bases and J by 9 bases, 4 bases remained unmatched. The CDR3 sequence is 11 residues long. The CDR3 reads CASSHGGSQYF. As DNA, the CDR3 is TGTGCCAGCAGCCACGGGGGGTCCCAGTACTTC.

This chain uses TRBV5-5 with TRBJ2-3; D gene ambiguous. The CDR3 spans 13 residues. The germline V gene has CDR1 SGHKS and CDR2 YYEKEE (reference sequence). Trimming removed 6 bases at V and 1 base at J, with 9 bases between. CDR3 region: CASTPSGTDTQYF. The CDR3 coding sequence is TGTGCCAGCACCCCGAGCGGCACAGATACGCAGTATTTT.

The genes are TRBV19 and TRBJ2-1, with TRBD2 matching over 8 bases. This CDR3 is built from 12 residues. V shed 6 bases, J shed 13 bases, and the junction held 8 bases outside the gene matches. Germline-derived CDR1 and CDR2 are LNHDA and SQIVND (reference sequence). In DNA, the CDR3 is TGTGCCAGTAGCCGGGAGGGGGGTCCTCAGTTCTTC. Amino acid sequence: CASSREGGPQFF.

The J gene is TRBJ2-6, the V gene TRBV7-3; possibly TRBD2 for D (5 bases). Trimming pared 4 bases from V and 0 bases from J, leaving 10 bases between. The CDR3 runs to 16 residues. Per germline, CDR1 SGHTA and CDR2 FQGTGA. Here the CDR3 reads CASSSSQTSGANVLTF. The DNA for the CDR3 is TGTGCCAGCAGCTCTAGCCAGACCTCTGGGGCCAACGTCCTGACTTTC.

This clone came up a few times. The rearrangement joins TRBV7-9 to TRBJ1-5; TRBD1 matches at 10 bases. Trimming removed 5 bases from V and 3 bases from J; junction bases left unmatched: 4. The CDR3 runs to 15 residues. Germline CDR1 is SEHNR and CDR2 is FQNEAQ (reference sequence). The CDR3 reads CASSPGTGVNQPQHF. CDR3 DNA: TGTGCCAGCAGCCCCGGGACAGGGGTCAATCAGCCCCAGCATTTT.